This TCR beta chain appears in the sequencing data of a study of cytomegalovirus exposure and HLA in healthy donors. Study as a whole: Most genotyped donors, about four fifths of fewer than 400, had Caucasian-associated genetic ancestry.

There are many counts of this clone. The target antigen is unknown. The PCR contained 60 Vbeta and 13 Jbeta primers. Profiled with immunoSEQ multiplex PCR; TCRdb holds only in-frame clones, not every one. The sample records 100,000 to 140,000 clones, less than 85% being singletons. The CDR3 covers 13 residues. V lost 3 bases to trimming and J lost 5 bases, with 8 bases between them. Germline CDR1 and CDR2: KGHSH and LQKENI. Study-wide findings and caveats: Clonal expansion was found to be greater in HLA-associated TCR beta chains than in equally common others in a later analysis. Available immune exposure information was restricted to CMV serostatus only.

This sequence was found in a man in his late teens or twenties in good health and CMV-seronegative. Specimen: PBMCs. V is TRBV18 and J is TRBJ1-5; D possibly corresponds to TRBD1 (6 bases). The CDR3 reads CASSPSGDQPQHF. The CDR3 DNA follows: TGTGCCAGCTCACCTTCAGGGGATCAGCCCCAGCATTTT.